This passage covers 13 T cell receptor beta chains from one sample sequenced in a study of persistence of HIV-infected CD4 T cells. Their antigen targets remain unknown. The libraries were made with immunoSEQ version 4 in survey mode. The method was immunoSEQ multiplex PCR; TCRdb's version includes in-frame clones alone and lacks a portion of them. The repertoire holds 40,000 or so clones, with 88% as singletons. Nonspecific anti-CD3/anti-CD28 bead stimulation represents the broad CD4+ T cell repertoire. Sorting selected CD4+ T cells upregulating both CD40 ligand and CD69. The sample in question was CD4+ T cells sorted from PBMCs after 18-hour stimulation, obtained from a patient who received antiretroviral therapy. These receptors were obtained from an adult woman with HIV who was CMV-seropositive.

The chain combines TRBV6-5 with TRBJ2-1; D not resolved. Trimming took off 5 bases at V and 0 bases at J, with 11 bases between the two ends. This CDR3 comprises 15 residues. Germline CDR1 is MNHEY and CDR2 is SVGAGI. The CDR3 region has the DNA TGTGCCAGCAGTCCGACGGGCGGCTCCTACAATGAGCAGTTCTTC. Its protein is CASSPTGGSYNEQFF.

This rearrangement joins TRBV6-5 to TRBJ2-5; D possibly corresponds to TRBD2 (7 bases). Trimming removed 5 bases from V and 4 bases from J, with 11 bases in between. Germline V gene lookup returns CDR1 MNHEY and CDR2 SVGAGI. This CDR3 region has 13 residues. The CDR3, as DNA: TGTGCCAGCAGTACAGGGAGGGGAGAGACCCAGTACTTC. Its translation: CASSTGRGETQYF.

CDR3 nucleotide sequence: TGTGCCGCCCGACAGGGGGACCAACCTTACAATGAGCAGTTCTTC. Its protein product is CAARQGDQPYNEQFF. The chain employs TRBV10-3 and TRBJ2-1; TRBD1 agrees at 9 bases. The CDR3 length is 15 residues. CDR1 ENHRY and CDR2 SYGVKD come from the germline V gene. V was clipped by 11 bases and J by 4 bases; unmatched bases: 12.

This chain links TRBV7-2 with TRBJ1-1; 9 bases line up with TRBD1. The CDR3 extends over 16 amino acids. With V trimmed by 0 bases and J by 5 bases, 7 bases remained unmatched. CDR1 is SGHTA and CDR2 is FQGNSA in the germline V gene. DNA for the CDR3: TGTGCCAGCAGCTTAGCGCCCCGACAGGGGGGGACTGAAGCTTTCTTT. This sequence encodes CASSLAPRQGGTEAFF.

The chain's CDR3 is CASSLEYTGELFF. The CDR3 nucleotides read TGTGCCAGCAGTCTGGAGTACACCGGGGAGCTGTTTTTT. The chain recombines TRBV2 with TRBJ2-2; the D is unclear. The germline gives CDR1 SNHLY, CDR2 FYNNEI. Trimming left V 5 bases short and J 3 bases short, with 7 bases between. This CDR3 is 13 amino acids long.

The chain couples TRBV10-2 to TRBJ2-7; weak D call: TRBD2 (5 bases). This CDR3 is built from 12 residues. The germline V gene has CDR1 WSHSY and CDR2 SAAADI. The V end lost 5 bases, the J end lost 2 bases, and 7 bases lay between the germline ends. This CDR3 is CASSSGTYEQYV. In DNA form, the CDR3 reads TGCGCCAGCAGTAGCGGAACCTACGAGCAGTACGTC.

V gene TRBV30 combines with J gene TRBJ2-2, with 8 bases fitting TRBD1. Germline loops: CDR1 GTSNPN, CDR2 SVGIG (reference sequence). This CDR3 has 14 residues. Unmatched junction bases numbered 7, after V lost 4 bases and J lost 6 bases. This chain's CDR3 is CAWKRQGAAGELFF. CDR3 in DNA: TGTGCCTGGAAAAGGCAGGGGGCTGCCGGGGAGCTGTTTTTT. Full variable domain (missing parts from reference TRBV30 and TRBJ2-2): SQTIHQWPATLVQPVGSPLSLECTVEGTSNPNLYWYRQAAGRGLQLLFYSVGIGQISSEVPQNLSASRPQDRQFILSSKKLLLSDSGFYLCAWKRQGAAGELFFGEGSRLTVL.

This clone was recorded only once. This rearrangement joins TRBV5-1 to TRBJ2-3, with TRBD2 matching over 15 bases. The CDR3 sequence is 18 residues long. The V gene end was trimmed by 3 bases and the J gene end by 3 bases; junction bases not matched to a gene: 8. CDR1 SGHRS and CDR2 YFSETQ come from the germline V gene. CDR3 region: CASSWGLAGGKGTDTQYF. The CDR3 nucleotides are TGCGCCAGCAGCTGGGGACTAGCGGGGGGCAAAGGGACAGATACGCAGTATTTT.

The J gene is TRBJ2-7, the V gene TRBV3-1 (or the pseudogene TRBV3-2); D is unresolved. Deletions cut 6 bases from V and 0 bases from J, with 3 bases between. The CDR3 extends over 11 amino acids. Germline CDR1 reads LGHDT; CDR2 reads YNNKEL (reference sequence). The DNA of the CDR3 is TGTGCCAGCAGGTCCTCCTACGAGCAGTACGTC. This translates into CASRSSYEQYV.

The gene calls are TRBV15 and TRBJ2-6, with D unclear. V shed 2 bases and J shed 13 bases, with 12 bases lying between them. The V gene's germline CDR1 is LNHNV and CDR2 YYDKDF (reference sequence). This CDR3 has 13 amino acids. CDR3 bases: TGTGCCACCAGCAGACCAGTATCGAATGTCCTGACTTTC. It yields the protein CATSRPVSNVLTF.

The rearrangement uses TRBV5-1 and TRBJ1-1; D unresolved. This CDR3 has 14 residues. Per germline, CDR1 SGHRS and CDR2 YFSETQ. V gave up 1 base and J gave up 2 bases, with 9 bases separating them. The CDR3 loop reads CASSLWTPNTEAFF. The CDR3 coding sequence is TGCGCCAGCAGCTTGTGGACCCCTAACACTGAAGCTTTCTTT. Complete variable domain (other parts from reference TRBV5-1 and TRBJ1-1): KAGVTQTPRYLIKTRGQQVTLSCSPISGHRSVSWYQQTPGQGLQFLFEYFSETQRNKGNFPGRFSGRQFSNSRSEMNVSTLELGDSALYLCASSLWTPNTEAFFGQGTRLTVV.

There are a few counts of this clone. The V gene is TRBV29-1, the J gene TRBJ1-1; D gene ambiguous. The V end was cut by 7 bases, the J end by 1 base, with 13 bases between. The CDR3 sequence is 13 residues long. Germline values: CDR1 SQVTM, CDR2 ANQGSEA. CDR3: CSGSQLRNTEAFF. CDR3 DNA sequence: TGCAGCGGTTCACAGCTGCGGAACACTGAAGCTTTCTTT.

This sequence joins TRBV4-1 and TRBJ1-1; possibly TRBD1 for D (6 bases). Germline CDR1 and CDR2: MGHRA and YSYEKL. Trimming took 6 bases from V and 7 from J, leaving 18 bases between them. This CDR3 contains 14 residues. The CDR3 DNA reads TGCGCCAGCAGGAAAAAAGGGGGGCCGGGTGAAGCTTTCTTT. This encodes CASRKKGGPGEAFF.